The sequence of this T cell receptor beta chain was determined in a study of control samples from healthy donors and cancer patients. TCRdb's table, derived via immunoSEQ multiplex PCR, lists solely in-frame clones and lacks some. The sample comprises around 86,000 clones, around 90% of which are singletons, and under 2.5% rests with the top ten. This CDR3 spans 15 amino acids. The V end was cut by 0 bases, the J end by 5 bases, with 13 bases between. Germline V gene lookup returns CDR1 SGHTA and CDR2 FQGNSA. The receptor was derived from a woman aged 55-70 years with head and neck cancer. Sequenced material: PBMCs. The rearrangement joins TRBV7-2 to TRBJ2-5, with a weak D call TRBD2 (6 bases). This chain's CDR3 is CASSLAGLPRETQYF. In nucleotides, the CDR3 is TGTGCCAGCAGCTTAGCGGGACTGCCCCGGGAGACCCAGTACTTC.